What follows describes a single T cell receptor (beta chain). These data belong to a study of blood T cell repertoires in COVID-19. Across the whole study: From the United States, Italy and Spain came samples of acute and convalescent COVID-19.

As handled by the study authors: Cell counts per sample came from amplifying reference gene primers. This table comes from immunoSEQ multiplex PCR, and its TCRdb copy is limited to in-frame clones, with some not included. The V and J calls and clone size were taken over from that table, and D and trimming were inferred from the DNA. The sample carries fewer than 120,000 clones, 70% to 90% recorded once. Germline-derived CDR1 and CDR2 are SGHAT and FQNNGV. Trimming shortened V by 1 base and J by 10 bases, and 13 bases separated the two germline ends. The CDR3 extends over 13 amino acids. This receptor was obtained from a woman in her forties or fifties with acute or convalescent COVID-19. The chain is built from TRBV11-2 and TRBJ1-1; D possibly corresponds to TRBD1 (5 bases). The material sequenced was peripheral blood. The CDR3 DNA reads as TGTGCCAGCAGCTTAGTAGGGCAGGGTGGAGCTTTCTTT. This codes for CASSLVGQGGAFF.